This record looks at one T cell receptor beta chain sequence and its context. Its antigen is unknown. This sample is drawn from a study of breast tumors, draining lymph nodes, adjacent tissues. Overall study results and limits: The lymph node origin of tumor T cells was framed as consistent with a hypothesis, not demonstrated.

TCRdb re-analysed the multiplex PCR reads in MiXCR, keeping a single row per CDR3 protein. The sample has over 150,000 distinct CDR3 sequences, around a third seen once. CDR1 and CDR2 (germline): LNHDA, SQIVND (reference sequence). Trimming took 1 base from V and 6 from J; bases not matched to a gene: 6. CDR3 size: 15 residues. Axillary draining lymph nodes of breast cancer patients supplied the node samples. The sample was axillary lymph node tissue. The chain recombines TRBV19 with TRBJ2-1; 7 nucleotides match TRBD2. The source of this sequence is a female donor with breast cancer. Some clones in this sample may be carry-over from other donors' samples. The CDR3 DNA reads TGTGCCAGTAGTATAGCGGCTAGCGGTCTCAATGAGCAGTTCTTC. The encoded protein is CASSIAASGLNEQFF. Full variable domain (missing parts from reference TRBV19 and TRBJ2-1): DGGITQSPKYLFRKEGQNVTLSCEQNLNHDAMYWYRQDPGQGLRLIYYSQIVNDFQKGDIAEGYSVSREKKESFPLTVTSAQKNPTAFYLCASSIAASGLNEQFFGPGTRLTVL.